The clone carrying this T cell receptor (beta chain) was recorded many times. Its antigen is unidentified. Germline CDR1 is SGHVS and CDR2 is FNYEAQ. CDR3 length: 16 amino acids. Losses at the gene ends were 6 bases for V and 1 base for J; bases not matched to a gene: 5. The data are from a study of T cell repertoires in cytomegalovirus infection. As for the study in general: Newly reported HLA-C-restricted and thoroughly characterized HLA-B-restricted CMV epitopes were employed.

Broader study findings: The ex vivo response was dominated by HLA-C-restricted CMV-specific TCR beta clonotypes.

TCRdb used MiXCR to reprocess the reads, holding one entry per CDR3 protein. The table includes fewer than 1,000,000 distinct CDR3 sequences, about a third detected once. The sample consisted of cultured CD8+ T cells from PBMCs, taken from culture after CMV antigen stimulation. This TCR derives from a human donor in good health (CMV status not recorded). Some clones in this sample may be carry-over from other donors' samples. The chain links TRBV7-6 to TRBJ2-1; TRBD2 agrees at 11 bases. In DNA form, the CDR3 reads TGTGCCAGCAGAATCCTAGCGGGGGGTTCCTACAATGAGCAGTTCTTC. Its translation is CASRILAGGSYNEQFF. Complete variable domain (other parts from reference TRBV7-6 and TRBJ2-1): GAGVSQSPRYKVTKRGQDVALRCDPISGHVSLYWYRQALGQGPEFLTYFNYEAQQDKSGLPNDRFSAERPEGSISTLTIQRTEQRDSAMYRCASRILAGGSYNEQFFGPGTRLTVL.